This TCR beta chain is drawn from a study of blood T cells in healthy people across ages. Findings of the study overall: Percentage of naive T cells showed a strong correlation with TCR beta diversity.

Ranging in age from roughly 6 to 95, the donors were healthy Caucasian individuals from Russia. Roughly 10 milliliters was the volume of peripheral blood drawn from each donor. Isolated PBMCs totaled at least 7 million in each sample. The authors ran a second PCR of 7 to 11 cycles using a sample-barcoded 5' primer and a J-beta primer mix. TCRdb ran MiXCR on the 5' RACE reads and lists one entry per CDR3 protein. The sample yields approximately 690,000 distinct CDR3 sequences, approximately 40% seen once. Germline lookup yields CDR1 GTSNPN and CDR2 SVGIG (reference sequence). Trimming removed 3 bases from V and 8 bases from J, with 10 bases in between. The CDR3 totals 11 residues. Points on this clonotype: Its specificity is not known.

The chain combines TRBV30 with TRBJ1-2; weak D call: TRBD1 (6 bases). Sequenced sample: blood. The clonotype was recovered from a man aged 80 or over in good health. The CDR3 region has the DNA TGTGCCTGGAGCGCAGGGGAGGGCTACACCTTC. This sequence encodes CAWSAGEGYTF.